Below, 11 T cell receptor beta chains from the same sample are listed, as sequenced in a study of cytomegalovirus exposure and HLA in healthy donors. Primers included in the PCR were 60 Vbeta and 13 Jbeta primers. Produced via immunoSEQ multiplex PCR; TCRdb's table is partial and in-frame only. The sample includes about 57,000 clones, around 83% of them seen just once. Sequencing was performed on PBMCs. The receptors here all came from a man aged 25 to 40 in good health and CMV-seronegative.

J is TRBJ2-7 and V is TRBV27; perhaps TRBD1 as D (5 bases). Germline V gene sequence: CDR1 MNHEY, CDR2 SMNVEV (reference sequence). Trimming shortened V by 5 bases and J by 5 bases, and 19 bases separated the two germline ends. The CDR3 length is 15 residues. The CDR3 loop is CASSPLPGQGDEQYF. As DNA, the CDR3 is TGTGCCAGCAGTCCCCTCCCCGGGCAGGGTGACGAGCAGTACTTC.

The chain uses TRBV2 and TRBJ1-2, with 11 bases lining up with TRBD1. With V trimmed by 7 bases and J by 3 bases, 10 bases remained unmatched. The CDR3 totals 16 residues. Germline CDR1 SNHLY, CDR2 FYNNEI. CDR3 loop: CASNGPPGQGDYGYTF. CDR3 DNA sequence: TGTGCCAGCAATGGACCACCGGGACAGGGGGACTATGGCTACACCTTC.

The chain links TRBV5-1 to TRBJ1-1, with a weak D call TRBD1 (6 bases). CDR3 size: 14 residues. Germline V gene data show CDR1 as SGHRS and CDR2 as YFSETQ. V gave up 1 base and J gave up 1 base, with 8 bases separating them. The CDR3 nucleotides are TGCGCCAGCAGCTTGTCACAGGGGAACACTGAAGCTTTCTTT. Translated, it gives CASSLSQGNTEAFF.

This sequence joins TRBV19 and TRBJ2-7; the match to TRBD2 covers 11 bases. CDR3 size: 16 residues. Germline V gives CDR1 LNHDA, CDR2 SQIVND (reference sequence). Trimming removed 3 bases from V and 3 bases from J; junction bases left unmatched: 7. The CDR3 loop is CASSISTSGRDYEQYF. DNA for the CDR3: TGTGCCAGTAGTATCTCTACTAGCGGGAGAGACTACGAGCAGTACTTC.

This chain's CDR3 is CASSESAEVDEQFF. CDR3 sequence (DNA): TGTGCCAGCAGTGAAAGCGCTGAGGTCGATGAGCAGTTCTTC. This sequence joins TRBV6-4 and TRBJ2-1; D is uncertain. The CDR3 spans 14 residues. CDR1 and CDR2 (germline): MRHNA, SNTAGT. V was pared by 3 bases and J by 8 bases, with 14 bases between.

CDR3 bases: TGTGCCAGCAGCTCATCCCTCCACCTAGGGAACACTGAAGCTTTCTTT. Translating it yields CASSSSLHLGNTEAFF. V is TRBV7-9 and J is TRBJ1-1; D not resolved. V lost 4 bases, J lost 1 base, and 16 bases lay in between. The germline CDR1 and CDR2 sequences are SEHNR and FQNEAQ (reference sequence). CDR3 length: 16 amino acids. Drawing the rest from reference TRBV7-9 and TRBJ1-1, the complete variable domain is DTGVSQNPRHKITKRGQNVTFRCDPISEHNRLYWYRQTLGQGPEFLTYFQNEAQLEKSRLLSDRFSAERPKGSFSTLEIQRTEQGDSAMYLCASSSSLHLGNTEAFFGQGTRLTVV.

The chain combines TRBV11-2 with TRBJ2-1, with 9 bases lining up with TRBD2. This CDR3 comprises 17 residues. Germline-derived CDR1 and CDR2 are SGHAT and FQNNGV. J gave up 7 bases and V 3 bases, and 13 bases lay outside the gene matches. CDR3 in amino acids: CASSLATSGRLRNEQFF. The CDR3 DNA follows: TGTGCCAGCAGCTTGGCAACTAGCGGGCGCCTAAGGAATGAGCAGTTCTTC. The whole variable domain, remainder taken from reference TRBV11-2 and TRBJ2-1, is EAGVAQSPRYKIIEKRQSVAFWCNPISGHATLYWYQQILGQGPKLLIQFQNNGVVDDSQLPKDRFSAERLKGVDSTLKIQPAKLEDSAVYLCASSLATSGRLRNEQFFGPGTRLTVL.

This sequence joins TRBV9 and TRBJ2-2, with D possibly being TRBD1 (6 bases). This CDR3 region has 15 residues. CDR1 is SGDLS and CDR2 is YYNGEE in the germline V gene. Trimming pared 4 bases from V and 0 bases from J, leaving 10 bases between. As DNA, the CDR3 is TGTGCCAGCAGCACACAGGGAGCGAACACCGGGGAGCTGTTTTTT. The encoded protein is CASSTQGANTGELFF.

This chain connects TRBV19 to TRBJ1-1, with D possibly TRBD1 on 5 matching bases. There are 15 residues in the CDR3. Germline V gene data show CDR1 as LNHDA and CDR2 as SQIVND (reference sequence). V dropped 7 bases and J dropped 4 bases, with 19 bases sitting between them. CDR3 sequence (DNA): TGTGCCAGTACCTACCTTTCGGGGGGGGGCACTGAAGCTTTCTTT. This codes for CASTYLSGGGTEAFF.

As regards this clone: The junction does not match germline at one end; this may be a read error. The CDR3 DNA reads TGTAGTGCTAGTTTTCTTGAGCAGTTCTTC. It yields the protein CSASFLEQFF. V gene TRBV20-1 combines with J gene TRBJ2-1; D is uncertain. Germline loops: CDR1 DFQATT, CDR2 SNEGSKA (reference sequence). The CDR3 sequence is 10 residues long.

A few counts support this clone. The chain links TRBV6-1 to TRBJ2-3, with 13 bases fitting TRBD2. Per the germline V gene, CDR1 is MNHNS and CDR2 is SASEGT. This CDR3 spans 15 amino acids. With V trimmed by 4 bases and J by 4 bases, 2 bases remained unmatched. The CDR3 nucleotides are TGTGCCAGCAGTGGGACTAGCGGGAGCTCAGATACGCAGTATTTT. Translating gives CASSGTSGSSDTQYF.